Detailed here is one TCR beta chain. This clonotype has a single count. The target of this receptor is not known. No base quality values were provided; no much bigger clone lies one nucleotide off. One read alone lends weak support. The germline V gene encodes CDR1 SGHRS and CDR2 YFSETQ. The CDR3 numbers 12 residues from cysteine through phenylalanine. Only the CDR3 region is kept as DNA, spanning 36 bases read in frame from base 1. A distance of 16 bases separates the germline ends of V and J, which lose 10 bases and 6 bases respectively. The library was made by RT-PCR. The listed sequencing device is NextSeq 550. The raw public data were reprocessed by TCRdb itself: fastp quality trimming at Q25, MiXCR clonotype calling, in-frame beta chains only. A single entry per CDR3 protein holds the most common genes and DNA from its merged rows. The sample records approximately 220,000 distinct CDR3 sequences, about 38% of which are singletons. The top ten hold about 9.9% of the sample.

The source of the sample is a study of patients and donors after allogeneic stem cell transplantation (dated by TCRdb to the early 2020s). The rearrangement combines TRBV5-1 with TRBJ1-1; 5 matching bases give a weak D call of TRBD1. The sequencing input was blood, either unsorted or a sorted T cell fraction (not recorded which). The source is a human donor who was either an allogeneic HSCT recipient or a stem cell or donor lymphocyte infusion donor (not recorded which). It is not recorded whose cells these are; they may come from a transplant donor. The nucleotide sequence is given as TGCGCCCCTCCCAGGAGGGACGCTGAAGCTTTCTTT. This sequence encodes CAPPRRDAEAFF. With all but the CDR3 taken from the reference TRBV5-1 and TRBJ1-1 genes, the full variable domain is: KAGVTQTPRYLIKTRGQQVTLSCSPISGHRSVSWYQQTPGQGLQFLFEYFSETQRNKGNFPGRFSGRQFSNSRSEMNVSTLELGDSALYLCAPPRRDAEAFFGQGTRLTVV.